This T cell receptor beta chain was identified in a study of beta chain features in type 1 diabetes. The study, taken as a whole, reports: In comparison with healthy donors, patients had naive, central memory and Treg TCRB repertoires that appeared more similar. Within each of all four CD4+ subsets, Type 1 diabetes patients had TCRB CDR3s that were moderately but significantly shorter.

The V end lost 4 bases, the J end lost 4 bases, and 11 bases lay between the germline ends. This CDR3 comprises 14 residues. The germline gives CDR1 SEHNR, CDR2 FQNEAQ (reference sequence). Expressed TCRB transcripts were sequenced because the isolated RNA had all been reverse transcribed beforehand. Sequencing used immunoSEQ multiplex PCR; TCRdb keeps in-frame clones, though not all of them. Of fewer than 300,000 clones detected, approximately 11% appear once; the ten largest clones hold over 0.015%. Notes on this clone: What it recognizes is unknown.

The TCR was taken from a young man with type 1 diabetes. What was sequenced was naive CD4+ T cells from blood. The chain joins TRBV7-9 to TRBJ1-5; possibly TRBD1 for D (6 bases). The CDR3 reads CASSSTGRNQPQHF. For the CDR3, the DNA is TGTGCCAGCAGCTCAACAGGGCGAAATCAGCCCCAGCATTTT.